These T cell receptor beta chains were read from a single sample in a study of beta chain features in type 1 diabetes. The data were produced by immunoSEQ multiplex PCR, yet TCRdb's version contains in-frame clones alone and is incomplete. The table lists about 120,000 clones, approximately 16% of them singletons, with about 2.5% in the top ten. Material: central memory CD4+ T cells from blood. These receptors all stem from a man younger than 40 with type 1 diabetes. Both conserved end residues are part of each CDR3. D genes are given only for firm matches. Not all rows give a size; the values are once, few, many and, for expanded clones, a class.

D: TRBD2; V: TRBV29-1; size: few; J: TRBJ2-1; CDR3: CSSAGTSGGAHNEQFF; DNA: TGCAGCAGCGCCGGGACTAGCGGGGGGGCCCACAATGAGCAGTTCTTC
D: .; V: TRBV4-3; size: .; J: TRBJ1-3; CDR3: CASSRTQGQGDTIYF; DNA: TGCGCCAGCAGCCGTACGCAGGGGCAAGGGGACACCATATATTTT
D: .; V: TRBV6-5; size: .; J: TRBJ1-2; CDR3: CASRPGSRRGGYTF; DNA: TGTGCCAGCAGGCCGGGTTCTCGTCGGGGCGGCTACACCTTC
D: .; V: TRBV10-3; size: few; J: TRBJ2-1; CDR3: CAIGAGLGSNEQFF; DNA: TGTGCCATCGGGGCAGGTCTTGGGTCCAATGAGCAGTTCTTC
D: .; V: TRBV10-3; size: few; J: TRBJ2-7; CDR3: CAIKGDSYEQYF; DNA: TGTGCCATCAAAGGTGATTCCTACGAGCAGTACTTC
D: .; V: TRBV4-2; size: few; J: TRBJ2-3; CDR3: CASSQSGDTQYF; DNA: TGTGCCAGCAGCCAGAGCGGGGATACGCAGTATTTT
D: .; V: TRBV27; size: .; J: TRBJ2-7; CDR3: CASSTRTDYEQYF; DNA: TGTGCCAGCAGTACCAGGACGGACTACGAGCAGTACTTC
D: TRBD2; V: TRBV6-1; size: .; J: TRBJ2-1; CDR3: CASTSSGGNNEQFF; DNA: TGTGCCAGCACCAGTAGCGGGGGCAACAATGAGCAGTTCTTC
D: TRBD2; V: TRBV4-3; size: .; J: TRBJ2-3; CDR3: CASSQEGGAGVSTDTQYF; DNA: TGCGCCAGCAGCCAAGAAGGAGGAGCGGGGGTTAGCACAGATACGCAGTATTTT
D: .; V: TRBV19; size: .; J: TRBJ1-6; CDR3: CASSIQTSLSPLHF; DNA: TGTGCCAGTAGTATCCAGACCAGTTTGTCACCCCTCCACTTT
D: .; V: TRBV5-4; size: .; J: TRBJ1-6; CDR3: CASSLDGVTQLSPLHF; DNA: TGTGCCAGCAGCTTGGACGGGGTAACGCAACTCTCACCCCTCCACTTT
D: .; V: TRBV11-3; size: few; J: TRBJ2-1; CDR3: CASSRGMGNEQFF; DNA: TGTGCCAGCAGCCGGGGTATGGGCAATGAGCAGTTCTTC
D: .; V: TRBV6-5; size: few; J: TRBJ2-7; CDR3: CASSYSFGIGSYEQYF; DNA: TGTGCCAGCAGTTACTCTTTTGGAATTGGCTCCTACGAGCAGTACTTC
D: .; V: TRBV15; size: .; J: TRBJ2-2; CDR3: CATSRDTISGNFAGELFF; DNA: TGTGCCACCAGCAGAGACACAATCTCCGGCAACTTCGCCGGGGAGCTGTTTTTT
D: .; V: TRBV6-5; size: .; J: TRBJ2-7; CDR3: CASSERQLYEQYF; DNA: TGTGCCAGCAGCGAGCGACAGCTTTACGAGCAGTACTTC
D: TRBD1; V: TRBV6-5; size: few; J: TRBJ2-7; CDR3: CASSDRGRNEQYF; DNA: TGTGCCAGCAGTGACAGGGGGCGGAACGAGCAGTACTTC
D: .; V: TRBV2; size: few; J: TRBJ2-1; CDR3: CASSDPDELSAAISYNEQFF; DNA: TGTGCCAGCAGTGACCCCGATGAACTTTCGGCAGCCATCTCCTACAATGAGCAGTTCTTC
D: .; V: TRBV7-2; size: few; J: TRBJ1-4; CDR3: CASSDRPSPTNEKLFF; DNA: TGTGCCAGCAGCGACAGGCCAAGTCCAACTAATGAAAAACTGTTTTTT
D: .; V: TRBV10-3; size: few; J: TRBJ2-1; CDR3: CAISESPGRSGNNEQFF; DNA: TGTGCCATCAGTGAGTCCCCAGGCAGGTCGGGGAACAATGAGCAGTTCTTC
D: .; V: TRBV13; size: few; J: TRBJ1-2; CDR3: CASSLIRGADGYTF; DNA: TGTGCCAGCAGCTTAATCCGGGGAGCGGATGGCTACACCTTC
D: .; V: TRBV7-3; size: .; J: TRBJ2-1; CDR3: CASSAGLWVEQFF; DNA: TGTGCCAGCAGCGCCGGACTATGGGTTGAGCAGTTCTTC
D: .; V: TRBV20-1; size: few; J: TRBJ2-7; CDR3: CSARVNYEQYF; DNA: TGCAGTGCTAGAGTTAACTACGAGCAGTACTTC
D: .; V: TRBV5-4; size: .; J: TRBJ2-6; CDR3: CASSLGGPGALSGANVLTF; DNA: TGTGCCAGCAGCTTGGGGGGGCCAGGGGCCCTCTCTGGGGCCAACGTCCTGACTTTC
D: .; V: TRBV20-1; size: many; J: TRBJ2-7; CDR3: CSPREGPEQYF; DNA: TGCAGCCCCCGCGAGGGTCCCGAGCAGTACTTC
D: .; V: TRBV30; size: few; J: TRBJ1-6; CDR3: CAYEGEHSPLHF; DNA: TGTGCCTACGAGGGAGAACACTCACCCCTCCACTTT
D: .; V: TRBV5-1; size: few; J: TRBJ2-5; CDR3: CASSLAGAEETQYF; DNA: TGCGCCAGCAGCTTGGCGGGGGCGGAAGAGACCCAGTACTTC
D: .; V: TRBV6-1; size: .; J: TRBJ2-5; CDR3: CASSEMLVPETQYF; DNA: TGTGCCAGCAGTGAAATGTTGGTACCCGAGACCCAGTACTTC
D: .; V: TRBV29-1; size: .; J: TRBJ2-1; CDR3: CSVVRDGQFF; DNA: TGCAGCGTTGTCAGGGATGGGCAGTTCTTC
D: .; V: TRBV29-1; size: few; J: TRBJ1-1; CDR3: CSAGTLNTEAFF; DNA: TGCAGCGCCGGGACATTGAACACTGAAGCTTTCTTT
D: .; V: TRBV27; size: few; J: TRBJ2-2; CDR3: CASSLSPGLNTGELFF; DNA: TGTGCCAGCAGTTTATCGCCGGGACTGAACACCGGGGAGCTGTTTTTT
D: .; V: TRBV7-9; size: medium-sized; J: TRBJ2-1; CDR3: CASPAGNRSYNEQFF; DNA: TGTGCCAGCCCTGCCGGGAATCGCTCCTACAATGAGCAGTTCTTC